The 17 T cell receptor beta chains given below trace back to one sample, sequenced in a study of molecular identifiers for immune sequencing clone quantification. MiXCR, applied by TCRdb to the PCR reads, yields one record per CDR3 protein. This table has about 320,000 distinct CDR3 sequences, about 20% appearing once. The sequenced sample was naive CD8+ T cells from blood, with Jurkat cell RNA spiked in. Subset in this sample: FACS-sorted CD8+CD4-CCR7+CD45RA+ naive T cells. The origin of the receptors is a human donor in good health. Some libraries in this study had Jurkat cell RNA spiked in.

This clonotype was detected only a few times. CDR3 in amino acids: CASSQTGTGNYEQYF. The CDR3 DNA reads as TGTGCCAGCTCTCAAACCGGGACGGGCAACTACGAGCAGTACTTC. The rearrangement joins TRBV18 to TRBJ2-7; D is possibly TRBD1 or TRBD2 (5 bases each). This CDR3 is 15 amino acids long. Trimming left V 6 bases short and J 3 bases short, with 18 bases between. Germline assignment: CDR1 KGHSH and CDR2 LQKENI.

In its sample, this clonotype was seen a few times. V and J are TRBV12-3 or TRBV12-4 and TRBJ2-1; D is uncertain. Trimming shortened V by 0 bases and J by 3 bases, and 9 bases separated the two germline ends. The CDR3 extends over 15 amino acids. The CDR3 here is CASSLASRIYNEQFF. CDR3 DNA: TGTGCCAGCAGTTTAGCGTCCCGGATCTACAATGAGCAGTTCTTC.

This clonotype has a count of ten or more. J is TRBJ2-3 and V is TRBV30; D possibly corresponds to TRBD1 (7 bases). The V end lost 4 bases, the J end lost 3 bases, and 14 bases lay between the germline ends. Germline lookup yields CDR1 GTSNPN and CDR2 SVGIG (reference sequence). The CDR3 is 14 residues long. DNA of the CDR3: TGTGCCTGGACTCTTGCAGGGGGGACAGATACGCAGTATTTT. Translating it yields CAWTLAGGTDTQYF.

This clonotype was counted a few times. The chain recombines TRBV6-2 or TRBV6-3 with TRBJ2-3; 10 bases are shared with TRBD2. V shed 2 bases, J shed 5 bases, and the junction held 13 bases outside the gene matches. The CDR3 sequence is 18 residues long. The germline gives CDR1 MNHEY, CDR2 SVGEGT. For the CDR3, the DNA is TGTGCCAGCAGTTACCCACCCTTTCTAGCGGGAGTCAAAGATACGCAGTATTTT. Encoded protein: CASSYPPFLAGVKDTQYF.

Regarding this clonotype: Being one base from a much bigger clone, this may be a read error. Because it lacks the conserved phenylalanine or tryptophan at the end, this CDR3 is likely a read error. The genes are TRBV5-5 and TRBJ1-2; the D is unclear. From germline, CDR1 is SGHKS and CDR2 YYEKEE (reference sequence). Deletions cut 0 bases from V and 0 bases from J, with 6 bases between. This CDR3 has 14 amino acids. Here the CDR3 DNA reads TGTGCCAGCAGCTTGGAAACAGCTAACTATGGCTACACCATC. Its translation is CASSLETANYGYTI.

The chain employs TRBV27 and TRBJ2-7, with 7 bases matching TRBD1. The CDR3 is made up of 16 amino acids. Trimming removed 8 bases from V and 2 bases from J; junction bases left unmatched: 15. Per the germline V gene, CDR1 is MNHEY and CDR2 is SMNVEV (reference sequence). CDR3 amino acids: CASGSATGYPTYEQYF. CDR3 sequence (DNA): TGTGCCAGCGGTTCCGCGACAGGGTACCCGACCTACGAGCAGTACTTC.

This rearrangement joins TRBV12-3 or TRBV12-4 to TRBJ2-1; TRBD2 might be the D (5 bases). The CDR3 is 13 residues long. Trimming shortened V by 8 bases and J by 8 bases, and 16 bases separated the two germline ends. CDR3 amino acids: CASASVTGDEQFF. CDR3 in DNA: TGTGCCAGCGCATCCGTCACCGGGGATGAGCAGTTCTTC.

The sample holds a few counts of this clonotype. The junction differs from germline at one of its ends, possibly a read error. This chain joins TRBV4-3 and TRBJ2-7; TRBD2 might be the D (5 bases). The germline V gene encodes CDR1 LGHNA and CDR2 YSLEER. The CDR3 sequence is 14 residues long. CDR3 sequence: CASSQFLGEYELYF. Here the CDR3 DNA reads TGCGCCAGCAGCCAATTCTTGGGAGAATACGAGCTGTACTTC.

J is TRBJ2-2 and V is TRBV24-1, with D uncertain. This CDR3 contains 15 residues. V was shortened by 1 base and J by 1 base, with 6 bases between the two germline ends. Germline CDR1 KGHDR, CDR2 SFDVKD. The CDR3 nucleotides are TGTGCCACCAGTGATTTCGGACGGAACACCGGGGAGCTGTTTTTT. It is translated as CATSDFGRNTGELFF.

Concerning this clonotype itself: Being one base from a much bigger clone, this may be a read error. This chain connects TRBV6-2 or TRBV6-3 to TRBJ1-1, with 8 bases fitting TRBD1. This CDR3 is built from 16 residues. Losses at the gene ends were 1 base for V and 7 bases for J; bases not matched to a gene: 11. Germline V gene data show CDR1 as MNHEY and CDR2 as SVGEGT. The CDR3 loop reads CASSYYPQGAGNEAFF. CDR3 DNA: TGTGCCAGCAGTTACTACCCCCAGGGGGCAGGTAATGAAGCTTTCTTT.

At least ten counts were recorded for this clonotype. The genes are TRBV6-2 or TRBV6-3 and TRBJ1-1; D is unresolved. CDR3 length: 11 residues. Germline CDR1 reads MNHEY; CDR2 reads SVGEGT. Trimming left V 2 bases short and J 4 bases short, with 2 bases between. CDR3 sequence (DNA): TGTGCCAGCAGTTACGGCACTGAAGCTTTCTTT. This sequence encodes CASSYGTEAFF.

In this sample, this clonotype turned up a few times. The chain links TRBV6-6 to TRBJ2-7; TRBD1 aligns across 7 bases. Germline V gives CDR1 MNHNY, CDR2 SVGAGI (reference sequence). V lost 2 bases to trimming and J lost 0 bases; unmatched junction nucleotides: 4. The CDR3 is 15 residues long. The CDR3 DNA is TGTGCCAGCAGTTACACCCGGGACAGCTCCTACGAGCAGTACTTC. It codes for CASSYTRDSSYEQYF.

V usage is TRBV19 and J usage is TRBJ2-1, with 8 bases identical to TRBD2. The V gene's germline CDR1 is LNHDA and CDR2 SQIVND (reference sequence). This CDR3 comprises 16 residues. V trimming: 5 bases; J trimming: 0 bases; junction bases outside the gene matches: 6. CDR3 in amino acids: CASSSDSGTSYNEQFF. The CDR3 DNA is TGTGCCAGTAGTTCAGATAGCGGGACCTCCTACAATGAGCAGTTCTTC.

This clonotype was recorded a few times. The rearrangement uses TRBV4-3 and TRBJ2-3, with D perhaps being TRBD1 or TRBD2 (5 bases each). The CDR3 is 16 amino acids. Per the germline V gene, CDR1 is LGHNA and CDR2 is YSLEER. The V end lost 0 bases, the J end lost 0 bases, and 10 bases lay between the germline ends. As DNA, the CDR3 is TGCGCCAGCAGCCAAGATGAGAGGGGTAGCACAGATACGCAGTATTTT. It translates to CASSQDERGSTDTQYF.

This clonotype has at least ten counts. The rearrangement uses TRBV5-1 and TRBJ2-7; D may correspond to TRBD1 or TRBD2 (5 bases each). Deletions cut 4 bases from V and 7 bases from J, with 21 bases between. Looked up from germline, CDR1 is SGHRS and CDR2 is YFSETQ. This CDR3 comprises 15 residues. CDR3 nucleotide sequence: TGCGCCAGCAGCGACTGGGGGTCTACCTTAGAGGAGCAGTACTTC. Protein product: CASSDWGSTLEEQYF.

On this clonotype: A much larger clone sits a single nucleotide away, making a read error possible. V usage is TRBV2 and J usage is TRBJ1-4; the D gene is possibly TRBD1 (6 bases). The length of the CDR3 is 13 residues. Germline CDR1 SNHLY, CDR2 FYNNEI. The CDR3 spells CASSERGGEKLSF. In DNA, the CDR3 is TGTGCCAGCAGTGAAAGGGGGGGAGAAAAACTGTCTTTT. The entire variable domain, with the rest obtained from reference TRBV2 and TRBJ1-4, is as follows: EPEVTQTPSHQVTQMGQEVILRCVPISNHLYFYWYRQILGQKVEFLVSFYNNEISEKSEIFDDQFSVERPDGSNFTLKIRSTKLEDSAMYFCASSERGGEKLSFGSGTQLSVL.

Many counts were recorded for this clonotype. J is TRBJ2-5 and V is TRBV25-1; unclear D gene. The CDR3 extends over 13 amino acids. The V gene's germline CDR1 is MGHDK and CDR2 SYGVNS. V lost 7 bases and J 6 bases, leaving 15 bases between the germline ends. DNA for the CDR3: TGTGCCAGCACCAGCCCCAGGTCGCAGACCCAGTACTTC. Its protein is CASTSPRSQTQYF.